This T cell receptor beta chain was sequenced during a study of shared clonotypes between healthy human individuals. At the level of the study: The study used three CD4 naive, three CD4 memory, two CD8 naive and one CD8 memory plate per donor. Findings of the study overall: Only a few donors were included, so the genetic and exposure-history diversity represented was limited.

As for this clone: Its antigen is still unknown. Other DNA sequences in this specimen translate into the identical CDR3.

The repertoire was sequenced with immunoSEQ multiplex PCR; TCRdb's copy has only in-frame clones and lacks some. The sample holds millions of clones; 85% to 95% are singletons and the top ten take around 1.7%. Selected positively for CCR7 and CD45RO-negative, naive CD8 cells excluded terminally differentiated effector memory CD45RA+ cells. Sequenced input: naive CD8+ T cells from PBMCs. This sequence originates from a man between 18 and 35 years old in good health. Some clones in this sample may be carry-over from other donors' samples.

CDR3 protein: CASSVAGTGELFF. Written as DNA, the CDR3 is TGTGCCAGCAGCGTAGCCGGGACCGGGGAGCTGTTTTTT. The chain recombines TRBV9 with TRBJ2-2; D call uncertain. The CDR3 runs 13 residues. The germline V gene has CDR1 SGDLS and CDR2 YYNGEE. V was cut by 0 bases and J by 5 bases, with 5 bases left in between.